The 3 T cell receptor beta chains reported below all come from one sample, sequenced in a study of immune evolution from preneoplasia to lung adenocarcinoma. Measured with immunoSEQ multiplex PCR; TCRdb has only the in-frame clones, and not every one. This sample has several thousand clones, with around 78% found just once. Sequenced: FFPE minimally invasive lung adenocarcinoma tissue. The receptors stem from a person between 60 and 80 years old with lung adenocarcinoma.

This chain joins TRBV10-3 and TRBJ1-2, with D possibly matching TRBD1 (6 bases). The CDR3 contains 14 residues. Trimming cost V 3 bases and J 0 bases, with 8 bases left between them. Germline V gene lookup returns CDR1 ENHRY and CDR2 SYGVKD. The CDR3 sequence: CAISDWTANYGYTF. The CDR3 DNA reads as TGTGCCATCAGTGACTGGACAGCTAACTATGGCTACACCTTC.

The rearrangement links TRBV27 to TRBJ2-3; maybe TRBD2 (5 bases). V lost 3 bases to trimming and J lost 3 bases, with 16 bases between them. The CDR3 loop spans 16 amino acids. The V gene's germline CDR1 is MNHEY and CDR2 SMNVEV (reference sequence). CDR3 coding DNA: TGTGCCAGCAGTTTCCTCGGGATGAGGGAAACAGATACGCAGTATTTT. This encodes CASSFLGMRETDTQYF.

The chain uses TRBV30 and TRBJ1-4; no reliable D call. Germline V gives CDR1 GTSNPN, CDR2 SVGIG (reference sequence). The V end was cut by 2 bases, the J end by 4 bases, with 11 bases between. The CDR3 totals 14 residues. The CDR3 nucleotides are TGTGCCTGGAGTCTCGGACTGGGTAATGAAAAACTGTTTTTT. It specifies CAWSLGLGNEKLFF.